This T cell receptor beta chain was captured by sequencing in a study of T cells in Graves' hyperthyroidism and ophthalmopathy. It was RNA transcripts that yielded the amplified TCR beta CDR3 regions. TCR CDR3 regions were first amplified by RT-PCR with HTBI primers. A single record per CDR3 protein comes from TCRdb applying MiXCR to the multiplex PCR reads. The data hold around 450,000 distinct CDR3 sequences, with 15% to 19% observed a single time. Sequenced sample: blood. This TCR came from a woman aged 18-29 years with Graves' hyperthyroidism.

This chain's CDR3 is CASSLETRKETQYF. In DNA, the CDR3 is TGTGCCAGCAGCTTAGAAACGAGAAAGGAGACCCAGTACTTC. This chain connects TRBV11-2 to TRBJ2-5; D not resolved. Trimming cost V 0 bases and J 5 bases, with 10 bases left between them. Germline CDR1 and CDR2: SGHAT and FQNNGV. The length of the CDR3 is 14 residues.